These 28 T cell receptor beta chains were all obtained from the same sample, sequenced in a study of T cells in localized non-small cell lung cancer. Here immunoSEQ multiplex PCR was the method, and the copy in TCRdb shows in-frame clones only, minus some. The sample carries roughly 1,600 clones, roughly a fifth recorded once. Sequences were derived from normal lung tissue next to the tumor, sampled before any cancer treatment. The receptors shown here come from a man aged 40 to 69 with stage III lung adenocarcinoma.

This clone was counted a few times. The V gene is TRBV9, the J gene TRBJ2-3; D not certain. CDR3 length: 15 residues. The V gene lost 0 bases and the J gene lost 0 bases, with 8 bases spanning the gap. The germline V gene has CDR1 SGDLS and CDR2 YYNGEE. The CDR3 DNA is TGTGCCAGCAGCGTAGCGGGTGCTAGCACAGATACGCAGTATTTT. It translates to CASSVAGASTDTQYF.

CDR3 residues: CASSTRGVGTDTQYF. CDR3 bases: TGTGCCAGCAGCACCCGGGGCGTGGGCACAGATACGCAGTATTTT. This chain uses TRBV6-8 with TRBJ2-3; D may be TRBD1 or TRBD2 (5 bases each). The V end was cut by 6 bases, the J end by 1 base, with 14 bases between. Germline CDR1 reads MNHGY; CDR2 reads SAAAGT. The CDR3 contains 15 residues.

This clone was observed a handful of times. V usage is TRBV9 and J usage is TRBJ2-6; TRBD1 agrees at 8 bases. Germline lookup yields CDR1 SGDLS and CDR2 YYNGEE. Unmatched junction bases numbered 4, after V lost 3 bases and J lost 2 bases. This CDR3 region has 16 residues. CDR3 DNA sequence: TGTGCCAGCAGCGGGACAGGGAAGCCTGGGGCCAACGTCCTGACTTTC. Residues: CASSGTGKPGANVLTF.

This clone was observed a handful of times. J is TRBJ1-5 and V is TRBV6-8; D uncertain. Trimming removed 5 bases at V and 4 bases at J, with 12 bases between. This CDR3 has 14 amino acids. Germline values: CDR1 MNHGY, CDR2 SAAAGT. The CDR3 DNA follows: TGTGCCAGCAGTGACCGCGGGTCTAATCAGCCCCAGCATTTT. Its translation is CASSDRGSNQPQHF.

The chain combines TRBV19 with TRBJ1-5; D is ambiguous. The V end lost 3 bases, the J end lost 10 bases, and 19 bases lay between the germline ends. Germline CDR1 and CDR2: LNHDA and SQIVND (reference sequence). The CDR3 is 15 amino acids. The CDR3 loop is CASSMSWEARYPQHF. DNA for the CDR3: TGTGCCAGTAGTATGAGTTGGGAGGCACGGTACCCCCAGCATTTT.

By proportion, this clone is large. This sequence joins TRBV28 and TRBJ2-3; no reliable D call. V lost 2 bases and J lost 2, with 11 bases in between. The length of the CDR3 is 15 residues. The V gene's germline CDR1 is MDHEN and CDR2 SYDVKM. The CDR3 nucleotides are TGTGCCAGCAGTTTAAGGGTGGGCAACACAGATACGCAGTATTTT. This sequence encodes CASSLRVGNTDTQYF.

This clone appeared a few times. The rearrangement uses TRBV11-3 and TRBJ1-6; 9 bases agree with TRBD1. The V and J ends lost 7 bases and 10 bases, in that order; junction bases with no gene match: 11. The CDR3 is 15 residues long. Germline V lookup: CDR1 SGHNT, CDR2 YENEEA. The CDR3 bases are TGTGCCAGCACCCCAGGGAACAGGGGGCACTCACCCCTCCACTTT. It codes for CASTPGNRGHSPLHF.

CDR3 bases: TGTGCCAGCAGCCCTGGACAGTCACGGGAAAAACTGTTTTTT. Translating it yields CASSPGQSREKLFF. The V gene is TRBV11-3, the J gene TRBJ1-4; a weak D match, TRBD1 (6 bases). The germline CDR1 and CDR2 sequences are SGHNT and YENEEA. The CDR3 is 14 amino acids. Trimming shortened V by 5 bases and J by 8 bases, and 15 bases separated the two germline ends.

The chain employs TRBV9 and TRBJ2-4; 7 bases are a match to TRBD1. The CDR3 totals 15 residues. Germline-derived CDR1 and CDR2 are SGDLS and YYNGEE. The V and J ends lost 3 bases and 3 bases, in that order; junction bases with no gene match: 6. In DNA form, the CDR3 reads TGTGCCAGCAGCGCCTCCCAGGGGGTCAAAAACATTCAGTACTTC. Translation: CASSASQGVKNIQYF.

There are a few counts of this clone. CDR3 in DNA: TGTGCCAGCAGCTTAGAGGGGGGGACAGGGACGGAATTATTCCAAGAGACCCAGTACTTC. This translates into CASSLEGGTGTELFQETQYF. This chain links TRBV11-3 with TRBJ2-5; TRBD1 aligns across 9 bases. The junction had 15 bases not matched to a gene; V was cut back by 0 bases and J by 1 base. Germline CDR1 SGHNT, CDR2 YENEEA. The CDR3 contains 20 residues.

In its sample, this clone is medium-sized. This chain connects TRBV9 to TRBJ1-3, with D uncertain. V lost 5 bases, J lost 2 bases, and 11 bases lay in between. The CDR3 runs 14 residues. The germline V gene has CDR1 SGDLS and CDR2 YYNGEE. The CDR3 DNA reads TGTGCCAGCAGTCCACGGTCGGCTGGAAACACCATATATTTT. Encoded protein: CASSPRSAGNTIYF.

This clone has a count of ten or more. CDR3 in amino acids: CASSLGGDTDTQYF. For the CDR3, the DNA is TGTGCCAGCAGCTTGGGCGGGGACACAGATACGCAGTATTTT. The chain uses TRBV11-3 and TRBJ2-3; a weak D match, TRBD2 (6 bases). The CDR3 is 14 amino acids. Germline lookup yields CDR1 SGHNT and CDR2 YENEEA. V lost 3 bases to trimming and J lost 2 bases, with 9 bases between them.

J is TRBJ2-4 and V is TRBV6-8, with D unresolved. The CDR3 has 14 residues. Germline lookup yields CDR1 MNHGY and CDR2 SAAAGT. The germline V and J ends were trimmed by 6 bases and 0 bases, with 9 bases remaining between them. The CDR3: CASSPQRAKNIQYF. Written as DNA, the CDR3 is TGTGCCAGCAGCCCGCAGAGAGCCAAAAACATTCAGTACTTC.

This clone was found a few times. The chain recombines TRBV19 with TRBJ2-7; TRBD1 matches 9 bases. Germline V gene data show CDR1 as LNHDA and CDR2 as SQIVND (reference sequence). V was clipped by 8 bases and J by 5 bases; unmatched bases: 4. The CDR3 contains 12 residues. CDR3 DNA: TGTGCCAGTTCGGACAGGGGTAACGAGCAGTACTTC. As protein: CASSDRGNEQYF.

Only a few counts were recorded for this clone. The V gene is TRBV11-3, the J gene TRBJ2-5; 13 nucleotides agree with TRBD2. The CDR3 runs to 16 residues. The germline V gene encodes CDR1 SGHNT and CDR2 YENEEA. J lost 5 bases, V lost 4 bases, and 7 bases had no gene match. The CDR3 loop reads CASSSRTSGGGETQYF. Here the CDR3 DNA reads TGTGCCAGCAGCTCCCGGACTAGCGGGGGAGGTGAGACCCAGTACTTC.

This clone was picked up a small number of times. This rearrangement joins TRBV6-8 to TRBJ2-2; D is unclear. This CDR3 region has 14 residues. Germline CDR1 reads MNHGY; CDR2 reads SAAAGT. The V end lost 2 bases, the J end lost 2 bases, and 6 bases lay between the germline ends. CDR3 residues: CASSYTTNTGELFF. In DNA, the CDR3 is TGTGCCAGCAGTTACACGACAAACACCGGGGAGCTGTTTTTT.

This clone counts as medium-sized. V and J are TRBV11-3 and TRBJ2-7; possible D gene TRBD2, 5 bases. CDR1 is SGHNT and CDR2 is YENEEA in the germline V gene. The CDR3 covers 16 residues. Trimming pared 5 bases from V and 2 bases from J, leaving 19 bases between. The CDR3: CASSQREGQLTYEQYF. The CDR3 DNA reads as TGTGCCAGCAGCCAGAGAGAGGGCCAACTTACCTACGAGCAGTACTTC.

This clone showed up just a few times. DNA for the CDR3: TGTGCCAGCAGCCCGATGCGGGCGGCACCTCTGATGAACACTGAAGCTTTCTTT. Protein: CASSPMRAAPLMNTEAFF. This chain joins TRBV11-3 and TRBJ1-1; no firm D call. Germline V gene data show CDR1 as SGHNT and CDR2 as YENEEA. CDR3 length equals 18 residues. The V gene lost 5 bases and the J gene lost 0 bases, with 22 bases spanning the gap.

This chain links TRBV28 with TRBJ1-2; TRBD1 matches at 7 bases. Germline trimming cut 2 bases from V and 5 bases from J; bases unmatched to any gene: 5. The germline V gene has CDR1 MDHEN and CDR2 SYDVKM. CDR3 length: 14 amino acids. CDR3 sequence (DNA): TGTGCCAGCAGTTTAGGACGACAGGGATATGGCTACACCTTC. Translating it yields CASSLGRQGYGYTF.

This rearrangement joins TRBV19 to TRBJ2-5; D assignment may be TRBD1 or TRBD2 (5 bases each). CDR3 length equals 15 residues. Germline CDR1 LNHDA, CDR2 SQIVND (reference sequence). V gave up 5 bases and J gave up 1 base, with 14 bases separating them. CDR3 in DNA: TGTGCCAGTAGTTTCAGGGAGAGGGCCCAAGAGACCCAGTACTTC. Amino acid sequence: CASSFRERAQETQYF.

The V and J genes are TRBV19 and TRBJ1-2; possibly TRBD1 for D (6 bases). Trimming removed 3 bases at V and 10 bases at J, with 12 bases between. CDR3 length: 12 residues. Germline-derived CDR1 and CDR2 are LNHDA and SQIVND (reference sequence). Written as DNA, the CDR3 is TGTGCCAGTAGTATCCTTGGGGGGCCCTACACCTTC. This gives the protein CASSILGGPYTF.

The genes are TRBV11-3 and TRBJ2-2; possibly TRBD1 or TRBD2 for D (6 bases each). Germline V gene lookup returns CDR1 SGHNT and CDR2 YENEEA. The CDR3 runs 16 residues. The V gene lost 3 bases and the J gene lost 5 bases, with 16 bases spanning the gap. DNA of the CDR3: TGTGCCAGCAGCTTGGCCTACGGGGGCGGGACCGGGGAGCTGTTTTTT. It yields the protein CASSLAYGGGTGELFF.

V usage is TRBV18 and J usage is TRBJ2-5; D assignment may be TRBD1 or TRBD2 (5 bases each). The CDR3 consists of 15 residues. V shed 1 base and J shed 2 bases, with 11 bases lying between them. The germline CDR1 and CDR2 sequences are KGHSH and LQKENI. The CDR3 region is CASSPRTGAQETQYF. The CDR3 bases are TGTGCCAGCTCACCACGTACCGGGGCGCAAGAGACCCAGTACTTC.

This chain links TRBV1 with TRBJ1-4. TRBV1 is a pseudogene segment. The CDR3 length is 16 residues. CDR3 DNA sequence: TGCGCCAGCAGCCCCGGGATGCTTGCAACTAATGAAAAACTGTTTTTT. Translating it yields CASSPGMLATNEKLFF.

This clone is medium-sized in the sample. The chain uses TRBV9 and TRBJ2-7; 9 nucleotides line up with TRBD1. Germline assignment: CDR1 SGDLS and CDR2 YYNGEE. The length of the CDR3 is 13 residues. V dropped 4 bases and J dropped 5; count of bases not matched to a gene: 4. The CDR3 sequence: CASSSGQGNEQYF. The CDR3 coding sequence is TGTGCCAGCAGCTCCGGACAGGGGAACGAGCAGTACTTC.

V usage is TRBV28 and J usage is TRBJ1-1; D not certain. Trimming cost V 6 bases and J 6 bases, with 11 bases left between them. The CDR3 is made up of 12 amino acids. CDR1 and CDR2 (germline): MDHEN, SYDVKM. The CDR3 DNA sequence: TGTGCCAGCAGACTAGAGACATCTGAAGCTTTCTTT. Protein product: CASRLETSEAFF.

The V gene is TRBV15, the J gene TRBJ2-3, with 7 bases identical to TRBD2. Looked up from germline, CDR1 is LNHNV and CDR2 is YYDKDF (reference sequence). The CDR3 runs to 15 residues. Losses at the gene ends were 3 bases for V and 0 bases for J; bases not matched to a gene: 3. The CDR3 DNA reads TGTGCCACCAGCAGTGGGGGGGAAAGCACAGATACGCAGTATTTT. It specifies CATSSGGESTDTQYF.

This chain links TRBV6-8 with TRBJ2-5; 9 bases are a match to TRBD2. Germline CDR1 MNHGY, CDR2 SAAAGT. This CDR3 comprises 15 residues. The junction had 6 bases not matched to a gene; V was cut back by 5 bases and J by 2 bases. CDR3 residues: CASSPLAGVQETQYF. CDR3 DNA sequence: TGTGCCAGCAGTCCTTTAGCGGGGGTTCAAGAGACCCAGTACTTC.